Each of the 8 T cell receptor beta chains below was sequenced from the same sample in a study of blood T cell repertoires in COVID-19. Generated by immunoSEQ multiplex PCR, the TCRdb table keeps only in-frame clones and is missing some. The sample has about 210,000 clones, about 85% seen once; the top ten hold less than 0.75%. Sequencing input: peripheral blood. The receptors derive from a middle-aged man with acute or convalescent COVID-19.

This chain connects TRBV7-9 to TRBJ1-2; D not certain. V was shortened by 0 bases and J by 4 bases, with 6 bases between the two germline ends. The CDR3 loop spans 13 amino acids. Germline assignment: CDR1 SEHNR and CDR2 FQNEAQ (reference sequence). CDR3 in DNA: TGTGCCAGCAGCTTAGCGGACTTCTATGGCTACACCTTC. Protein sequence: CASSLADFYGYTF.

V gene TRBV15 combines with J gene TRBJ2-5; 9 bases agree with TRBD2. Germline CDR1 is LNHNV and CDR2 is YYDKDF (reference sequence). This CDR3 contains 18 residues. V lost 1 base to trimming and J lost 5 bases; unmatched junction nucleotides: 14. The CDR3 nucleotides read TGTGCCACCAGCAGAGGGGCCCCTAGCGGGGCCCTCTGGGAGACCCAGTACTTC. The encoded protein is CATSRGAPSGALWETQYF.

This chain joins TRBV29-1 and TRBJ1-1; 7 nucleotides match TRBD1. With 2 bases clipped from V and 4 bases from J, the junction kept 13 bases outside the gene matches. Germline V lookup: CDR1 SQVTM, CDR2 ANQGSEA. The CDR3 is 16 amino acids. CDR3 DNA sequence: TGCAGCGTTGAAACAGGGGAAGAATCGCCCCCCACTGAAGCTTTCTTT. Its translation is CSVETGEESPPTEAFF.

The V and J genes are TRBV6-5 and TRBJ1-2, with D perhaps matching TRBD1 (6 bases). Between the trimmed V and J ends, which lost 6 bases and 6 bases, there was a span of 17 bases. Per germline, CDR1 MNHEY and CDR2 SVGAGI. The CDR3 runs to 14 residues. CDR3 bases: TGTGCCAGCAGCCCCACCGGGCAGGGGAATGGCTACACCTTC. It translates to CASSPTGQGNGYTF.

For the CDR3, the DNA is TGTGCCAGCAGCTTCGGGACAGGTTATAGCAATCAGCCCCAGCATTTT. Its translation: CASSFGTGYSNQPQHF. The chain carries TRBV5-6 and TRBJ1-5, with 8 bases lining up with TRBD1. CDR1 is SGHDT, CDR2 YYEEEE, per germline. V shed 2 bases and J 0 bases; nucleotides not matched to a gene: 4. The CDR3 length is 16 residues.

This clone occurred once. The CDR3 DNA is TGCAGTGCTCCCCTAAGAGAGACCCAGTACTTC. It yields the protein CSAPLRETQYF. This sequence joins TRBV20-1 and TRBJ2-5; D is undetermined. Germline loops: CDR1 DFQATT, CDR2 SNEGSKA (reference sequence). The CDR3 covers 11 residues. V was pared by 5 bases and J by 4 bases, with 8 bases between.

The chain employs TRBV27 and TRBJ2-7; weak D call: TRBD1 (7 bases). This CDR3 has 18 residues. CDR1 is MNHEY and CDR2 is SMNVEV in the germline V gene (reference sequence). V lost 0 bases to trimming and J lost 8 bases, with 26 bases between them. The CDR3 spells CASSLSGSRHWQGGKQYF. In DNA form, the CDR3 reads TGTGCCAGCAGTTTATCAGGGAGTAGGCACTGGCAGGGGGGTAAGCAGTACTTC.

This clone showed up just a few times. This chain joins TRBV27 and TRBJ1-1, with a weak D call TRBD1 (5 bases). The germline V gene has CDR1 MNHEY and CDR2 SMNVEV (reference sequence). The CDR3 extends over 16 amino acids. Trimming took 2 bases from V and 1 from J, leaving 14 bases between them. CDR3 DNA: TGTGCCAGCAGTTTAACGGGGGTCCTAGGGAACACTGAAGCTTTCTTT. Its protein product is CASSLTGVLGNTEAFF.